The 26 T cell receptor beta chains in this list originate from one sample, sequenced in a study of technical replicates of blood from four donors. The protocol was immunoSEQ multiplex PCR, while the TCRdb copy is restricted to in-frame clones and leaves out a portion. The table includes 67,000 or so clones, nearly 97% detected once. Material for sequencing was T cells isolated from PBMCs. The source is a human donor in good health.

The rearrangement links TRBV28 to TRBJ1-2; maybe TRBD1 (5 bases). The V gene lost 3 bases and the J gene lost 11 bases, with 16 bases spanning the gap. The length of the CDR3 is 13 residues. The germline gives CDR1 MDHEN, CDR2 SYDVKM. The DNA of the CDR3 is TGTGCCAGCAGTTTTAGAGGGTTAGGGACTTACACCTTC. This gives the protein CASSFRGLGTYTF.

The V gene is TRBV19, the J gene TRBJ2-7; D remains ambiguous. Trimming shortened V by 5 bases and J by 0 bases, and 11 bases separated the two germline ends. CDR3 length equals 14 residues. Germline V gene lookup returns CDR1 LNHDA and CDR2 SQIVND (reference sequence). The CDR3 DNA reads TGTGCCAGTAGTGCAGACATTTCCTCCTACGAGCAGTACTTC. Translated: CASSADISSYEQYF.

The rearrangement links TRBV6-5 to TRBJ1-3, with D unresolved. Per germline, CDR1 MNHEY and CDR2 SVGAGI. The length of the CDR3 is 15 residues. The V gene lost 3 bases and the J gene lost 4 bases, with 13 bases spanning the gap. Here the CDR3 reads CASSYRSDSGNTIYF. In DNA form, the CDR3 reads TGTGCCAGCAGTTATCGGTCCGATTCGGGAAACACCATATATTTT.

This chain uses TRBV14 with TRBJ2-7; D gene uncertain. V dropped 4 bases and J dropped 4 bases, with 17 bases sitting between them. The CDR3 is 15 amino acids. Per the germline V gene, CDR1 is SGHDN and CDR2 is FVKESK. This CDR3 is CASSPRGPRPYEQYF. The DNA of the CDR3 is TGTGCCAGCAGCCCTCGAGGCCCCCGGCCTTACGAGCAGTACTTC.

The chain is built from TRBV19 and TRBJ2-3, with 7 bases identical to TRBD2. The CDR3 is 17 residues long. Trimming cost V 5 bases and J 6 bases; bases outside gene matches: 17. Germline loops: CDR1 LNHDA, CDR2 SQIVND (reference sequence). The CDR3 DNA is TGTGCCAGTAGTCGGAGTCGGGCGGGAGCTCGGCAGGATACGCAGTATTTT. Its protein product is CASSRSRAGARQDTQYF.

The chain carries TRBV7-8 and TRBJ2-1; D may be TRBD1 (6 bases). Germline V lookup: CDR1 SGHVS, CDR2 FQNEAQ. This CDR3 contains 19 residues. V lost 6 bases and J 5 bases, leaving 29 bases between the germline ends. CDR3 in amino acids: CASSLLPTGPKSHDNEQFF. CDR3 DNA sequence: TGTGCCAGCAGTTTGTTACCGACAGGTCCGAAATCCCACGACAATGAGCAGTTCTTC. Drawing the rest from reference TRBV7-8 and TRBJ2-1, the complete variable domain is GAGVSQSPRYKVAKRGQDVALRCDPISGHVSLFWYQQALGQGPEFLTYFQNEAQLDKSGLPSDRFFAERPEGSVSTLKIQRTQQEDSAVYLCASSLLPTGPKSHDNEQFFGPGTRLTVL.

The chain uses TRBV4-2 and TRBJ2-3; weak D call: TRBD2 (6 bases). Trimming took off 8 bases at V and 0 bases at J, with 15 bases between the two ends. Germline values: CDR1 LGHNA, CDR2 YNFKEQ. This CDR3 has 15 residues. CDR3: CASSVTGTSTDTQYF. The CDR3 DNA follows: TGTGCCAGCTCGGTAACCGGGACTAGCACAGATACGCAGTATTTT.

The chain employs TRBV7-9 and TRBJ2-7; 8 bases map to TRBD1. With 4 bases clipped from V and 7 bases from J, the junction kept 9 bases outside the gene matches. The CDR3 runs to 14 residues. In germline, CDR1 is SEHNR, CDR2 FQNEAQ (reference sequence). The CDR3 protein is CASSSDRVDVEQYF. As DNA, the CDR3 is TGTGCCAGCAGCTCGGACAGGGTAGATGTGGAGCAGTACTTC.

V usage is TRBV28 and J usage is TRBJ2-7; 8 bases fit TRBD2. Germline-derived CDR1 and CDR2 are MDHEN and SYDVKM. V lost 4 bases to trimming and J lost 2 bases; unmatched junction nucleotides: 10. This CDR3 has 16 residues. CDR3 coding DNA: TGTGCCAGCAGTTCCTATAGCGGGACCGCGACCTACGAGCAGTACTTC. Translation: CASSSYSGTATYEQYF.

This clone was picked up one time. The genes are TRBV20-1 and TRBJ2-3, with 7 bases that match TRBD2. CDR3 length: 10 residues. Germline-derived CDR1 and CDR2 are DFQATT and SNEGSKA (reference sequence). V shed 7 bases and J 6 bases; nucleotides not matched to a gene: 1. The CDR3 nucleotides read TGCAGTGGGGAGGGTGATACGCAGTATTTT. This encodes CSGEGDTQYF.

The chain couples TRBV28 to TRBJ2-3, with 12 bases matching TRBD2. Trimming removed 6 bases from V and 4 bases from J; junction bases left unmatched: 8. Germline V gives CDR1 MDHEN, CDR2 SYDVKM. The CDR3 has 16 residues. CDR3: CASRLTSGRGADTQYF. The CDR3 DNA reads TGTGCCAGCAGGTTGACTAGCGGGAGAGGAGCAGATACGCAGTATTTT.

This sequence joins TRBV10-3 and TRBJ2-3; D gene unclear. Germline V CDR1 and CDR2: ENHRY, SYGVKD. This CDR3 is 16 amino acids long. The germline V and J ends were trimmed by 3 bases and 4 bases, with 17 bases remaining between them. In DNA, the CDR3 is TGTGCCATCAGTGAAACTTTCCAAGCCCCATCAGATACGCAGTATTTT. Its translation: CAISETFQAPSDTQYF.

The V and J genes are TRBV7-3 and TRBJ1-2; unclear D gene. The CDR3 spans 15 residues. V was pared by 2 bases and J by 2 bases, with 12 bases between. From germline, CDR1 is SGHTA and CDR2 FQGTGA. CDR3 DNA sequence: TGTGCCAGCAGCTTATCCCCAGGAGGGAACTATGGCTACACCTTC. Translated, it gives CASSLSPGGNYGYTF.

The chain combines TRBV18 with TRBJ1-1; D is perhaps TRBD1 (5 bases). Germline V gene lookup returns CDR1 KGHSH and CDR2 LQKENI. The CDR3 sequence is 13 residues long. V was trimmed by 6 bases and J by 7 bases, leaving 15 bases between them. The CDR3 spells CASSQIAGDEAFF. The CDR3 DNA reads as TGTGCCAGCTCTCAAATTGCGGGGGATGAAGCTTTCTTT.

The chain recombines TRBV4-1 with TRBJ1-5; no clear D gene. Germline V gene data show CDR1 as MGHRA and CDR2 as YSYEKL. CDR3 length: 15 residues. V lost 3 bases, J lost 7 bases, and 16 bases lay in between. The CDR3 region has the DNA TGCGCCAGCAGCCAGACAAACGACGTTCAACAGCCCCAGCATTTT. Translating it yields CASSQTNDVQQPQHF.

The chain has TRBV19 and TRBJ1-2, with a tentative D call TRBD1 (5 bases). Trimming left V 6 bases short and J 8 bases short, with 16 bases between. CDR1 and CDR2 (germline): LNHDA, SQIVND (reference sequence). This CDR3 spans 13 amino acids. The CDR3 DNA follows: TGTGCCAGTAGCTCCGGAGGGGTGAGAGGCTACACCTTC. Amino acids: CASSSGGVRGYTF.

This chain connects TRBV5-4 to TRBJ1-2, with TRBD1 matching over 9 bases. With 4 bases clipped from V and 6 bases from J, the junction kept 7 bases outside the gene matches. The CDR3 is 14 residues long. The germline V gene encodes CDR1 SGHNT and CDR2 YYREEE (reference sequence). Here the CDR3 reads CASSGWDRADGYTF. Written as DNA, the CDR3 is TGTGCCAGCAGCGGGTGGGACAGGGCGGATGGCTACACCTTC.

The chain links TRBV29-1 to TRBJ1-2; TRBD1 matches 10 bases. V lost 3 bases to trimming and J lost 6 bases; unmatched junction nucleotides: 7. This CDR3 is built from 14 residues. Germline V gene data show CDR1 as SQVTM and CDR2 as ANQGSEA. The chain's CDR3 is CSVELSGTGDGYTF. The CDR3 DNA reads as TGCAGCGTTGAGCTTTCCGGGACAGGGGATGGCTACACCTTC.

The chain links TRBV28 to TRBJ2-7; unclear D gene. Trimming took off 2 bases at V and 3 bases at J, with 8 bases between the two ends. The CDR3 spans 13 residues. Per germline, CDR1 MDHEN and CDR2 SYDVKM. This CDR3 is CASSLPADYEQYF. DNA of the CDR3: TGTGCCAGCAGTTTACCCGCAGACTACGAGCAGTACTTC.

The CDR3 spells CASSLNPTGLTDTQYF. In nucleotides, the CDR3 is TGTGCCAGCAGCCTAAACCCAACCGGACTGACAGATACGCAGTATTTT. The chain employs TRBV5-4 and TRBJ2-3, with a weak D call TRBD2 (5 bases). The CDR3 spans 16 residues. V dropped 4 bases and J dropped 3 bases, with 18 bases sitting between them. Germline V lookup: CDR1 SGHNT, CDR2 YYREEE (reference sequence).

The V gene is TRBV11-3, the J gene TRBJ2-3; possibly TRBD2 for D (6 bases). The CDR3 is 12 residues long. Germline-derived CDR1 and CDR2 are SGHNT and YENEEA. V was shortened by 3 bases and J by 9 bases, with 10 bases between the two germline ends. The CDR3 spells CASSFGGATQYF. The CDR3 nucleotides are TGTGCCAGCAGCTTCGGGGGAGCGACGCAGTATTTT.

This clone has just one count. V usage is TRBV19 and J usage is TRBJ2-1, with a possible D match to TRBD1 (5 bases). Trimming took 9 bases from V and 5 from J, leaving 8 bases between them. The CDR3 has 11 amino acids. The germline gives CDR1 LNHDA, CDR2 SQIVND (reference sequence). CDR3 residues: CASLGDNEQFF. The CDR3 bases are TGTGCCAGCCTAGGGGACAATGAGCAGTTCTTC. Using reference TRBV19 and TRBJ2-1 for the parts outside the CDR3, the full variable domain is DGGITQSPKYLFRKEGQNVTLSCEQNLNHDAMYWYRQDPGQGLRLIYYSQIVNDFQKGDIAEGYSVSREKKESFPLTVTSAQKNPTAFYLCASLGDNEQFFGPGTRLTVL.

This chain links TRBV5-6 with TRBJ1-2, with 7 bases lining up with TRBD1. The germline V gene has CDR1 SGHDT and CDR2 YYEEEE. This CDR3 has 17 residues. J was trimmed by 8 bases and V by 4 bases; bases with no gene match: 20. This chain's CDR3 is CASSLNRPLDRARGYTF. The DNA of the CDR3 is TGTGCCAGCAGCCTAAACAGACCCTTAGACAGGGCGAGAGGCTACACCTTC.

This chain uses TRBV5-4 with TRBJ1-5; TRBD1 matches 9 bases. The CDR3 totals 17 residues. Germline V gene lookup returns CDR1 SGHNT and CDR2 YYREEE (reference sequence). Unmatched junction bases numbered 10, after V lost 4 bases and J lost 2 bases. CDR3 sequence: CASSRRDRVIRNQPQHF. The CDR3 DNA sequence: TGTGCCAGCAGCCGCCGGGACAGGGTTATTCGCAATCAGCCCCAGCATTTT.

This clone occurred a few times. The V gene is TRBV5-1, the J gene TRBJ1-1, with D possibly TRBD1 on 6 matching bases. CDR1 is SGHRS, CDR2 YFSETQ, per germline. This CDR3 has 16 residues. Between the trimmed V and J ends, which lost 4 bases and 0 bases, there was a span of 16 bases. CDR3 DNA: TGCGCCAGCAGCCTCGGCGACAGGCTAATGAACACTGAAGCTTTCTTT. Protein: CASSLGDRLMNTEAFF.

The CDR3 loop reads CASSYGGALNEKLFF. CDR3 DNA sequence: TGTGCCAGCAGTTACGGGGGGGCCCTGAATGAAAAACTGTTTTTT. The genes are TRBV6-5 and TRBJ1-4, with a tentative D call TRBD1 (6 bases). Germline loops: CDR1 MNHEY, CDR2 SVGAGI. Trimming took off 2 bases at V and 5 bases at J, with 12 bases between the two ends. The CDR3 covers 15 residues.